The 29 T cell receptor beta chains below come from one sample, sequenced in a study of OX40 agonist ivuxolimab in advanced cancers. The assay was immunoSEQ multiplex PCR, and TCRdb's table has in-frame clones only and misses some. The table has 50,000 to 60,000 clones, roughly 86% seen once. The material sequenced was CD4+ or CD8+ T cells sorted from blood, taken in a trial of the OX40 agonist ivuxolimab. The source of these receptors is an adult with an advanced solid tumor such as melanoma, head and neck, liver or kidney cancer.

This sequence joins TRBV19 and TRBJ2-1; no firm D call. The CDR3 spans 13 residues. Germline V gene data show CDR1 as LNHDA and CDR2 as SQIVND (reference sequence). The V gene lost 6 bases and the J gene lost 9 bases, with 15 bases spanning the gap. CDR3 protein: CASRRIPLGEQFF. In nucleotides, the CDR3 is TGTGCCAGTAGGAGAATTCCTCTCGGTGAGCAGTTCTTC. The full variable domain, its missing parts supplied by reference TRBV19 and TRBJ2-1, is DGGITQSPKYLFRKEGQNVTLSCEQNLNHDAMYWYRQDPGQGLRLIYYSQIVNDFQKGDIAEGYSVSREKKESFPLTVTSAQKNPTAFYLCASRRIPLGEQFFGPGTRLTVL.

This chain joins TRBV5-1 and TRBJ1-1; the D is unclear. Germline-derived CDR1 and CDR2 are SGHRS and YFSETQ. This CDR3 is 15 amino acids long. Trimming removed 2 bases from V and 1 base from J, with 12 bases in between. CDR3 region: CASSLPTESNTEAFF. The DNA of the CDR3 is TGCGCCAGCAGCTTACCTACAGAATCGAACACTGAAGCTTTCTTT.

With regard to this clone: The same CDR3 can be traced to other DNA sequences in this sample. The V gene is TRBV5-6, the J gene TRBJ1-2, with D unclear. This CDR3 contains 13 residues. V dropped 3 bases and J dropped 3 bases, with 9 bases sitting between them. CDR1 is SGHDT and CDR2 is YYEEEE in the germline V gene. CDR3 nucleotide sequence: TGTGCCAGCAGCTCATGGGCCCACTATGGCTACACCTTC. It codes for CASSSWAHYGYTF.

This clone was detected once. V usage is TRBV20-1 and J usage is TRBJ2-1; no clear D. Between the trimmed V and J ends, which lost 3 bases and 6 bases, there was a span of 3 bases. Germline-derived CDR1 and CDR2 are DFQATT and SNEGSKA (reference sequence). This CDR3 has 10 residues. The CDR3 DNA reads TGCAGTGCTAGTCCCAATGAGCAGTTCTTC. Its protein is CSASPNEQFF.

This rearrangement joins TRBV9 to TRBJ2-2; a possible D gene is TRBD2 (5 bases). Trimming took off 1 base at V and 4 bases at J, with 8 bases between the two ends. Germline V lookup: CDR1 SGDLS, CDR2 YYNGEE. The CDR3 contains 14 residues. The CDR3 is CASSVYEGTGELFF. The CDR3 DNA sequence: TGTGCCAGCAGCGTATACGAGGGCACCGGGGAGCTGTTTTTT.

The chain couples TRBV9 to TRBJ1-1; 7 bases align to TRBD1. V lost 3 bases, J lost 4 bases, and 6 bases stayed unmatched. Germline V gene sequence: CDR1 SGDLS, CDR2 YYNGEE. CDR3 length equals 14 residues. The CDR3 is CASSARQGTTEAFF. CDR3 sequence (DNA): TGTGCCAGCAGCGCCAGACAGGGAACCACTGAAGCTTTCTTT.

The chain uses TRBV4-3 and TRBJ1-3; D is unresolved. This CDR3 has 14 residues. V was pared by 2 bases and J by 1 base, with 6 bases between. Germline V gene lookup returns CDR1 LGHNA and CDR2 YSLEER. The CDR3 reads CASSQKGSGNTIYF. The CDR3 DNA reads TGCGCCAGCAGCCAAAAGGGATCTGGAAACACCATATATTTT.

As to this clone: Its ends do not fully match the called genes, so a read error is possible. This chain links TRBV7-2 with TRBJ2-1, with 12 nucleotides matching TRBD2. This CDR3 is built from 14 residues. In germline, CDR1 is SGHTA, CDR2 FQGNSA. The CDR3 reads CASSLAGGPFEQFF. CDR3 nucleotides: TGTGCCAGCAGCCTAGCGGGAGGGCCCTTTGAGCAGTTCTTC.

CDR3: CASSEGTQLYTQYF. The CDR3, as DNA: TGTGCCAGCAGTGAAGGGACGCAATTATATACGCAGTATTTT. This chain links TRBV6-1 with TRBJ2-3, with D unresolved. The ends were cut back, 1 base at V and 7 bases at J, with 12 bases in the middle. The CDR3 totals 14 residues. Germline V CDR1 and CDR2: MNHNS, SASEGT.

A few counts support this clone. The chain recombines TRBV15 with TRBJ2-5; no clear D gene. Germline lookup yields CDR1 LNHNV and CDR2 YYDKDF (reference sequence). V was clipped by 8 bases and J by 5 bases, with 15 bases between them. This CDR3 has 13 residues. CDR3 nucleotide sequence: TGTGCCACCGTCAAGGCCAGCGAGGAGACCCAGTACTTC. This codes for CATVKASEETQYF.

The chain uses TRBV13 and TRBJ2-7, with D tentatively TRBD2 (5 bases). The V and J ends lost 4 bases and 6 bases respectively, with 16 bases between them. This CDR3 comprises 14 residues. Germline V lookup: CDR1 PRHDT, CDR2 FYEKMQ (reference sequence). The CDR3 sequence is CASSSTRALGEQYF. The CDR3 nucleotides are TGTGCCAGCAGCTCCACTAGAGCCCTAGGCGAGCAGTACTTC.

This clone was detected a few times. The gene calls are TRBV19 and TRBJ2-1; D is undetermined. Germline-derived CDR1 and CDR2 are LNHDA and SQIVND (reference sequence). V was cut by 2 bases and J by 0 bases, with 2 bases left in between. The CDR3 is 13 residues long. The CDR3 nucleotides are TGTGCCAGTAGTATATCCTCCTACAATGAGCAGTTCTTC. Translating gives CASSISSYNEQFF.

The chain employs TRBV30 and TRBJ2-5; 8 positions agree with TRBD2. The CDR3 runs 16 residues. Trimming cost V 5 bases and J 5 bases; bases outside gene matches: 16. Germline CDR1 is GTSNPN and CDR2 is SVGIG (reference sequence). CDR3 DNA: TGTGCCTGGCGCCTTGAAGCGGGGGCGGGGGAGGAGACCCAGTACTTC. Translating it yields CAWRLEAGAGEETQYF.

This chain connects TRBV11-3 to TRBJ2-5, with 8 bases fitting TRBD2. In germline, CDR1 is SGHNT, CDR2 YENEEA. The CDR3 totals 16 residues. The V segment lost 1 base and the J segment 5 bases; nucleotides outside the gene matches: 9. The CDR3 loop is CASSLAGGPGGETQYF. The CDR3 nucleotides are TGTGCCAGCAGCTTAGCGGGAGGCCCGGGGGGGGAGACCCAGTACTTC.

V gene TRBV14 combines with J gene TRBJ2-4, with a weak D call TRBD1 (5 bases). V was clipped by 3 bases and J by 13 bases, with 13 bases between them. CDR3 length: 12 residues. Per germline, CDR1 SGHDN and CDR2 FVKESK. This CDR3 is CASSQGLGLQYF. CDR3 sequence (DNA): TGTGCCAGCAGCCAGGGGCTGGGGCTCCAGTACTTC.

The chain uses TRBV7-2 and TRBJ2-3, with D perhaps TRBD2 (6 bases). Trimming removed 5 bases at V and 4 bases at J, with 13 bases between. The germline gives CDR1 SGHTA, CDR2 FQGNSA. The CDR3 covers 14 residues. The CDR3 protein is CASSASPGADTQYF. The CDR3 nucleotides are TGTGCCAGCAGCGCCTCACCGGGGGCAGATACGCAGTATTTT.

V and J are TRBV28 and TRBJ2-7; perhaps TRBD2 as D (6 bases). The germline V gene encodes CDR1 MDHEN and CDR2 SYDVKM. Trimming pared 4 bases from V and 2 bases from J, leaving 9 bases between. CDR3 length: 13 residues. This chain's CDR3 is CASSSPGAYEQYF. DNA of the CDR3: TGTGCCAGCAGTTCCCCGGGGGCCTACGAGCAGTACTTC.

This chain links TRBV6-1 with TRBJ2-7, with D maybe TRBD1 (5 bases). V lost 6 bases, J lost 6 bases, and 9 bases lay in between. The CDR3 is made up of 11 amino acids. The germline V gene has CDR1 MNHNS and CDR2 SASEGT. This chain's CDR3 is CASSSGFEQYF. CDR3 nucleotides: TGTGCCAGCAGCTCAGGGTTCGAGCAGTACTTC.

This chain joins TRBV18 and TRBJ1-5; a weak D match, TRBD1 (6 bases). V was pared by 3 bases and J by 7 bases, with 13 bases between. The CDR3 is 14 residues long. Germline assignment: CDR1 KGHSH and CDR2 LQKENI. Here the CDR3 DNA reads TGTGCCAGCTCACCGCTGGGGGGCAGGCAGCCCCAGCATTTT. Its protein is CASSPLGGRQPQHF.

The V and J genes are TRBV5-1 and TRBJ2-7; D is unclear. CDR3 length: 12 residues. Trimming took 2 bases from V and 2 from J, leaving 5 bases between them. CDR1 and CDR2 from the germline V gene are SGHRS and YFSETQ. CDR3 nucleotides: TGCGCCAGCAGCTTTGGGACCTACGAGCAGTACTTC. Translated, it gives CASSFGTYEQYF.

CDR3 loop: CASSANYRWDTEAFF. The CDR3, as DNA: TGTGCCAGCAGTGCCAATTATAGATGGGACACTGAAGCTTTCTTT. This chain connects TRBV2 to TRBJ1-1; D uncertain. The CDR3 sequence is 15 residues long. The germline V gene encodes CDR1 SNHLY and CDR2 FYNNEI. Trimming removed 4 bases from V and 3 bases from J, with 15 bases in between.

Comments on this clone: A junction end diverges from the germline sequence, so it may reflect a read error. In nucleotides, the CDR3 is TGTGCCAGCAGTTTATCCGGGGGGCTGTTTTTT. This sequence encodes CASSLSGGLFF. The J gene is TRBJ2-2, the V gene TRBV28; tentative D call: TRBD2 (6 bases). CDR1 MDHEN and CDR2 SYDVKM come from the germline V gene. CDR3 length: 11 residues.

V usage is TRBV19 and J usage is TRBJ2-3, with D possibly matching TRBD1 (5 bases). Between the trimmed V and J ends, which lost 4 bases and 0 bases, there was a span of 5 bases. Germline loops: CDR1 LNHDA, CDR2 SQIVND (reference sequence). This CDR3 spans 13 amino acids. The CDR3, as DNA: TGTGCCAGTAGTAAGGGGAGCACAGATACGCAGTATTTT. It is translated as CASSKGSTDTQYF.

Only a few counts were recorded for this clone. The rearrangement links TRBV5-4 to TRBJ1-2, with D perhaps TRBD1 (5 bases). The CDR3 is 14 residues long. The ends were cut back, 3 bases at V and 6 bases at J, with 15 bases in the middle. Per the germline V gene, CDR1 is SGHNT and CDR2 is YYREEE (reference sequence). The CDR3 nucleotides read TGTGCCAGCAGCTACGCCAGGGCTGCTAATGGCTACACCTTC. Translated, it gives CASSYARAANGYTF.

The chain combines TRBV6-6 with TRBJ2-7, with D tentatively TRBD1 (5 bases). CDR1 is MNHNY and CDR2 is SVGAGI in the germline V gene (reference sequence). The CDR3 length is 11 residues. Trimming removed 6 bases at V and 6 bases at J, with 9 bases between. CDR3 loop: CASRTAGEQYF. CDR3 coding DNA: TGTGCCAGCAGGACAGCTGGCGAGCAGTACTTC.

The gene calls are TRBV5-6 and TRBJ2-6; 7 nucleotides line up with TRBD1. CDR3 length: 18 amino acids. V dropped 3 bases and J dropped 0; count of bases not matched to a gene: 9. Germline V gene data show CDR1 as SGHDT and CDR2 as YYEEEE. CDR3 region: CASSSYRGRGSGANVLTF. Written as DNA, the CDR3 is TGTGCCAGCAGCTCATACAGGGGACGGGGCTCTGGGGCCAACGTCCTGACTTTC.

The chain couples TRBV5-6 to TRBJ2-6; D is uncertain. CDR3 length: 13 residues. Per the germline V gene, CDR1 is SGHDT and CDR2 is YYEEEE. V lost 1 base and J lost 4, with 3 bases in between. This CDR3 reads CASSLRGANVLTF. As DNA, the CDR3 is TGTGCCAGCAGCTTGAGGGGGGCCAACGTCCTGACTTTC.

The chain joins TRBV19 to TRBJ2-7; D is ambiguous. The V and J ends lost 6 bases and 0 bases respectively, with 12 bases between them. This CDR3 is built from 14 residues. The germline gives CDR1 LNHDA, CDR2 SQIVND (reference sequence). The CDR3 here is CASREARNSYEQYF. CDR3 coding DNA: TGTGCCAGTAGAGAGGCTAGGAACTCCTACGAGCAGTACTTC.

The chain uses TRBV28 and TRBJ2-1; D is uncertain. Germline lookup yields CDR1 MDHEN and CDR2 SYDVKM. The V gene lost 7 bases and the J gene lost 6 bases, with 7 bases spanning the gap. CDR3 length: 11 residues. CDR3 residues: CASTSFNEQFF. CDR3 DNA: TGTGCCAGCACTTCATTCAATGAGCAGTTCTTC. Supplemented by reference TRBV28 and TRBJ2-1, the full variable domain reads DVKVTQSSRYLVKRTGEKVFLECVQDMDHENMFWYRQDPGLGLRLIYFSYDVKMKEKGDIPEGYSVSREKKERFSLILESASTNQTSMYLCASTSFNEQFFGPGTRLTVL.